A single sample is the source of the 12 T cell receptor beta chains below, sequenced in a study of vaccination and CD4 T cells after COVID-19 (dated by TCRdb to between 2021 and 2024). These TCRs are of unknown antigen specificity. The treatment or condition label, as the study defines it: approximately 10-day PBMC culture with coronavirus spike peptide pools or control peptides (ViraFEST assay). Library preparation was by PCR. For sequencing, an Illumina iSeq 100 was employed. TCR sequencing of DNA from cultured CD4+ T cells used the Oncomine TCR Beta short-read assay at the Johns Hopkins FTIC core. The public reads were run again by TCRdb, first through fastp at Q25 and then through MiXCR, and only productive beta chains were kept. Rows are unified per CDR3 protein, each entry keeping the most common DNA and genes. Across this sample there are 5,000 to 6,500 distinct CDR3 sequences, with 30% to 35% seen only once. The ten most abundant clones make up 30% to 40% of the sample.

The input for sequencing was CD4+ T cells from blood, cultured in vitro, taken after SARS-CoV-2 vaccination. These receptors all stem from a human donor who had recovered from COVID-19.

The chain links TRBV7-6 to TRBJ2-3; the D is unclear. The CDR3 is made up of 14 amino acids. V was shortened by 1 base and J by 3 bases, with 8 bases between the two germline ends. Germline CDR1 and CDR2: SGHVS and FNYEAQ. The CDR3 DNA sequence: TGTGCCAGCAGCTTAGTCCCCGTAACAGATACGCAGTATTTT. It codes for CASSLVPVTDTQYF.

The CDR3 reads CSSNGGVDLGKLFF. CDR3 nucleotides: TGCAGTTCAAATGGGGGTGTTGATCTGGGAAAACTGTTTTTT. The rearrangement uses TRBV20-1 and TRBJ1-4, with D tentatively TRBD1 (5 bases). Looked up from germline, CDR1 is DFQATT and CDR2 is SNEGSKA (reference sequence). The CDR3 runs 14 residues. V gave up 8 bases and J gave up 10 bases, with 23 bases separating them.

This clonotype was counted between two and nine times. The chain employs TRBV20-1 and TRBJ2-7; D unresolved. The length of the CDR3 is 11 residues. The V end lost 4 bases, the J end lost 2 bases, and 6 bases lay between the germline ends. Germline values: CDR1 DFQATT, CDR2 SNEGSKA (reference sequence). In nucleotides, the CDR3 is TGCAGTGCTACGACCACCTACGAGCAGTACTTC. Amino acid sequence: CSATTTYEQYF.

The CDR3 sequence: CASSQRSSYEQYF. DNA for the CDR3: TGTGCCAGCAGCCAGAGGAGCTCCTACGAGCAGTACTTC. V and J are TRBV5-4 and TRBJ2-7; no firm D call. The CDR3 loop spans 13 amino acids. Between the trimmed V and J ends, which lost 4 bases and 0 bases, there was a span of 8 bases. In germline, CDR1 is SGHNT, CDR2 YYREEE (reference sequence).

This clonotype was counted only a few times. CDR3: CASSLVEPYGYTF. CDR3 coding DNA: TGTGCCAGCAGCTTGGTGGAGCCCTATGGCTACACCTTC. The V call is TRBV5-5, the J call TRBJ1-2; D is ambiguous. Deletions cut 0 bases from V and 4 bases from J, with 7 bases between. The length of the CDR3 is 13 residues. Germline V gene sequence: CDR1 SGHKS, CDR2 YYEKEE (reference sequence).

This clonotype has a handful of counts. The J gene is TRBJ1-6, the V gene TRBV10-3; D possibly corresponds to TRBD1 (6 bases). Trimming left V 6 bases short and J 7 bases short, with 13 bases between. This CDR3 has 14 amino acids. Germline V CDR1 and CDR2: ENHRY, SYGVKD. CDR3 region: CAISVQGPNSPLHF. CDR3 DNA sequence: TGTGCCATCAGCGTACAGGGACCGAATTCACCCCTCCACTTT.

This clonotype occurred a few times. Here the CDR3 reads CASSPQENSPLHF. The CDR3 nucleotides read TGTGCCAGCTCACCGCAAGAGAATTCACCCCTCCACTTT. V usage is TRBV18 and J usage is TRBJ1-6, with unresolved D. Trimming removed 3 bases from V and 7 bases from J, with 7 bases in between. CDR1 KGHSH and CDR2 LQKENI come from the germline V gene. This CDR3 contains 13 residues.

The rearrangement uses TRBV6-1 and TRBJ2-3; the match to TRBD2 covers 7 bases. This CDR3 has 15 amino acids. Germline CDR1 reads MNHNS; CDR2 reads SASEGT. Trimming removed 6 bases from V and 5 bases from J; junction bases left unmatched: 11. For the CDR3, the DNA is TGTGCCAGCAGCCCCGAAAGCGGGAATTTAGATACGCAGTATTTT. Protein sequence: CASSPESGNLDTQYF.

The chain is built from TRBV6-1 and TRBJ1-1; D gene unclear. The CDR3 spans 16 residues. Per germline, CDR1 MNHNS and CDR2 SASEGT. V lost 1 base and J 5 bases, leaving 17 bases between the germline ends. The CDR3 coding sequence is TGTGCCAGCAGTGAAGTGTCCTCGGGATTGGGGACTGAAGCTTTCTTT. Its translation is CASSEVSSGLGTEAFF.

This clonotype was seen more than once but under ten times. V is TRBV27 and J is TRBJ1-3; 7 bases are a match to TRBD1. CDR1 MNHEY and CDR2 SMNVEV come from the germline V gene (reference sequence). Losses at the gene ends were 5 bases for V and 4 bases for J; bases not matched to a gene: 8. This CDR3 is built from 15 residues. The CDR3 DNA reads as TGTGCCAGCAGTACTACAGGGGCGCCCGGAAACACCATATATTTT. Amino acids: CASSTTGAPGNTIYF.

The V call is TRBV10-3, the J call TRBJ2-6, with 10 positions matching TRBD1. CDR1 and CDR2 (germline): ENHRY, SYGVKD. V was pared by 2 bases and J by 0 bases, with 4 bases of the junction left unmatched. This CDR3 contains 18 residues. The CDR3 region is CAISERTGGSSGANVLTF. Here the CDR3 DNA reads TGTGCCATCAGTGAGCGGACAGGGGGAAGCTCTGGGGCCAACGTCCTGACTTTC.

This sequence joins TRBV30 and TRBJ2-7, with D unclear. This CDR3 region has 13 residues. Germline V gene lookup returns CDR1 GTSNPN and CDR2 SVGIG (reference sequence). V lost 4 bases and J 3 bases, leaving 13 bases between the germline ends. The CDR3 is CAWMAGPRYEQYF. CDR3 sequence (DNA): TGTGCCTGGATGGCAGGCCCCCGCTACGAGCAGTACTTC.